Below, 21 T cell receptor beta chains from the same sample are listed, as sequenced in a study of cytomegalovirus exposure and HLA in healthy donors. The PCR employed 60 Vbeta primers together with 13 Jbeta primers. TCRdb keeps only in-frame clones here, not all; method: immunoSEQ multiplex PCR. The sample records 160,000 or so clones, 80% being singletons. Material for sequencing was PBMCs. The receptors shown here come from a man aged 18 to 30 in good health and CMV-seropositive.

The chain uses TRBV4-3 and TRBJ1-6, with D possibly being TRBD1 (5 bases). Germline V lookup: CDR1 LGHNA, CDR2 YSLEER. The CDR3 is made up of 15 amino acids. V lost 2 bases to trimming and J lost 9 bases, with 14 bases between them. In DNA form, the CDR3 reads TGCGCCAGCAGCCAATCCCAGGGTTGGGGTTCACCCCTCCACTTT. As protein: CASSQSQGWGSPLHF.

V gene TRBV7-9 combines with J gene TRBJ1-2, with D maybe TRBD1 (6 bases). The CDR3 is 13 amino acids. CDR1 is SEHNR, CDR2 FQNEAQ, per germline (reference sequence). Trimming stripped 5 bases from V and 3 bases from J, with 10 bases between. Here the CDR3 DNA reads TGTGCCAGCAGCAAACAGGGAGACTATGGCTACACCTTC. Encoded protein: CASSKQGDYGYTF.

This clone was recorded once. The V and J genes are TRBV6-5 and TRBJ2-2, with 7 bases lining up with TRBD1. Germline V gene sequence: CDR1 MNHEY, CDR2 SVGAGI. With V trimmed by 2 bases and J by 3 bases, 0 bases remained unmatched. CDR3 length equals 14 residues. The CDR3 region is CASSYRGHTGELFF. CDR3 coding DNA: TGTGCCAGCAGTTACAGGGGGCACACCGGGGAGCTGTTTTTT.

This clone was picked up a small number of times. The V gene is TRBV4-1, the J gene TRBJ1-6; no clear D gene. CDR1 MGHRA and CDR2 YSYEKL come from the germline V gene. Trimming removed 0 bases at V and 10 bases at J, with 7 bases between. This CDR3 spans 13 amino acids. The CDR3 DNA follows: TGCGCCAGCAGCCAAGACGGGGAATCACCCCTCCACTTT. This encodes CASSQDGESPLHF.

The gene calls are TRBV4-1 and TRBJ1-4; 8 bases agree with TRBD1. The CDR3 is 18 residues long. Germline V gene lookup returns CDR1 MGHRA and CDR2 YSYEKL. With 3 bases clipped from V and 6 bases from J, the junction kept 15 bases outside the gene matches. The CDR3 region is CASSHDTQGAGGDEKLFF. As DNA, the CDR3 is TGCGCCAGCAGCCATGATACCCAGGGGGCGGGGGGGGATGAAAAACTGTTTTTT.

The chain carries TRBV7-2 and TRBJ2-5; the match to TRBD2 covers 7 bases. The germline V gene encodes CDR1 SGHTA and CDR2 FQGNSA. The CDR3 spans 12 residues. With V trimmed by 7 bases and J by 7 bases, 6 bases remained unmatched. The DNA of the CDR3 is TGTGCCAGCAAGCGGGATACGGGGACCCAGTACTTC. This encodes CASKRDTGTQYF. Full variable domain (outside the CDR3, taken from reference TRBV7-2 and TRBJ2-5): GAGVSQSPSNKVTEKGKDVELRCDPISGHTALYWYRQSLGQGLEFLIYFQGNSAPDKSGLPSDRFSAERTGGSVSTLTIQRTQQEDSAVYLCASKRDTGTQYFGPGTRLLVL.

The chain joins TRBV10-3 to TRBJ2-5; maybe TRBD1 (6 bases). With the DNA end fitting TRBJ2-7 better, the J assignment may be wrong. Looked up from germline, CDR1 is ENHRY and CDR2 is SYGVKD. This CDR3 comprises 14 residues. The CDR3 sequence is CAINPTGLGYEQYF. The CDR3 DNA follows: TGTGCCATCAACCCGACAGGTCTCGGCTACGAGCAGTACTTC.

This chain uses TRBV6-5 with TRBJ1-3; no clear D gene. V was cut by 5 bases and J by 7 bases, with 12 bases left in between. Germline-derived CDR1 and CDR2 are MNHEY and SVGAGI. The CDR3 sequence is 13 residues long. CDR3 bases: TGTGCCAGCAGTAAAGACTGGCGCAACACCATATATTTT. The encoded protein is CASSKDWRNTIYF.

This chain links TRBV30 with TRBJ2-3, with a possible D match to TRBD1 (6 bases). V was pared by 1 base and J by 2 bases, with 13 bases between. The CDR3 consists of 15 residues. The V gene's germline CDR1 is GTSNPN and CDR2 SVGIG (reference sequence). CDR3 sequence reads: CAWSARGSPTDTQYF. The CDR3 DNA reads TGTGCCTGGAGTGCCAGGGGCTCCCCCACAGATACGCAGTATTTT.

CDR3 sequence: CASSKNRDSYSPLHF. Written as DNA, the CDR3 is TGTGCCAGTAGTAAGAACCGGGACAGCTATTCACCCCTCCACTTT. The J gene is TRBJ1-6, the V gene TRBV19, with TRBD1 matching 7 bases. In germline, CDR1 is LNHDA, CDR2 SQIVND (reference sequence). Losses at the gene ends were 4 bases for V and 8 bases for J; bases not matched to a gene: 8. The CDR3 runs to 15 residues.

This clone was seen a few times. This chain links TRBV30 with TRBJ2-7, with D possibly TRBD2 on 6 matching bases. The CDR3 consists of 12 residues. CDR1 is GTSNPN, CDR2 SVGIG, per germline (reference sequence). With 5 bases removed from V and 2 bases from J, the gap between germline ends came to 10 bases. CDR3 protein: CAWSGVTYEQYF. CDR3 in DNA: TGTGCCTGGTCGGGGGTCACCTACGAGCAGTACTTC.

The V gene is TRBV18, the J gene TRBJ1-1; 11 positions match TRBD1. CDR3 size: 14 residues. Germline V gene lookup returns CDR1 KGHSH and CDR2 LQKENI. Unmatched junction bases numbered 3, after V lost 3 bases and J lost 6 bases. The CDR3 reads CASSPGQGVAEAFF. In nucleotides, the CDR3 is TGTGCCAGCTCACCGGGACAGGGGGTCGCTGAAGCTTTCTTT.

Remarks on this clone: This same CDR3 is encoded by further DNA sequences in the sample. The rearrangement links TRBV5-1 to TRBJ1-4; the match to TRBD1 covers 11 bases. This CDR3 has 16 amino acids. CDR1 and CDR2 from the germline V gene are SGHRS and YFSETQ. Trimming at V came to 1 base and at J to 4 bases, leaving 3 bases not matched to a gene. CDR3 sequence (DNA): TGCGCCAGCAGCTTGTTTGGGACAGGGGGTAATGAAAAACTGTTTTTT. It yields the protein CASSLFGTGGNEKLFF.

This rearrangement joins TRBV19 to TRBJ1-3, with 7 positions matching TRBD1. CDR1 is LNHDA, CDR2 SQIVND, per germline (reference sequence). J was trimmed by 0 bases and V by 4 bases; bases with no gene match: 3. CDR3 length: 15 amino acids. CDR3 amino acids: CASSTRDSSGNTIYF. The CDR3 nucleotides read TGTGCCAGTAGTACCCGGGACAGCTCTGGAAACACCATATATTTT.

This chain uses TRBV5-1 with TRBJ1-2; D perhaps matches TRBD1 (5 bases). The CDR3 is 18 residues long. The germline gives CDR1 SGHRS, CDR2 YFSETQ. Deletions cut 4 bases from V and 5 bases from J, with 27 bases between. CDR3 coding DNA: TGCGCCAGCAGCCCTCAACCAGAGGGACTGCTTCTCCCTTATGGCTACACCTTC. Translating gives CASSPQPEGLLLPYGYTF.

This clone occurred a few times. The chain employs TRBV28 and TRBJ2-3, with 13 bases aligning to TRBD2. The germline CDR1 and CDR2 sequences are MDHEN and SYDVKM. After removal of 6 bases from V and 1 base from J, the junction contained 13 bases not matched to a gene. The length of the CDR3 is 19 residues. CDR3 sequence: CASRNPGLAGVGGTDTQYF. The CDR3 DNA follows: TGTGCCAGCAGAAACCCCGGACTAGCGGGAGTTGGAGGCACAGATACGCAGTATTTT.

The chain links TRBV11-2 to TRBJ1-5; D remains ambiguous. This CDR3 region has 13 residues. CDR1 is SGHAT and CDR2 is FQNNGV in the germline V gene. V was trimmed by 1 base and J by 5 bases, leaving 6 bases between them. The chain's CDR3 is CASSLGEYQPQHF. CDR3 DNA sequence: TGTGCCAGCAGCTTAGGAGAATATCAGCCCCAGCATTTT.

The gene calls are TRBV4-1 and TRBJ1-5; D gene unclear. Germline V gives CDR1 MGHRA, CDR2 YSYEKL. V dropped 3 bases and J dropped 4 bases, with 13 bases sitting between them. The CDR3 has 15 residues. For the CDR3, the DNA is TGCGCCAGCAGCCATCGACTCGACCCAAATCAGCCCCAGCATTTT. Its protein product is CASSHRLDPNQPQHF.

This clone has just a few counts. The chain joins TRBV7-8 to TRBJ2-7, with 7 positions matching TRBD2. Looked up from germline, CDR1 is SGHVS and CDR2 is FQNEAQ. The CDR3 extends over 17 amino acids. V trimming: 5 bases; J trimming: 2 bases; junction bases outside the gene matches: 15. Here the CDR3 DNA reads TGTGCCAGCAGCCAGATGGGGGAGGGGCAGGCGGCCTACGAGCAGTACTTC. It encodes CASSQMGEGQAAYEQYF. Complete variable domain (other parts from reference TRBV7-8 and TRBJ2-7): GAGVSQSPRYKVAKRGQDVALRCDPISGHVSLFWYQQALGQGPEFLTYFQNEAQLDKSGLPSDRFFAERPEGSVSTLKIQRTQQEDSAVYLCASSQMGEGQAAYEQYFGPGTRLTVT.

V is TRBV27 and J is TRBJ2-2, with D perhaps matching TRBD1 (5 bases). CDR1 and CDR2 from the germline V gene are MNHEY and SMNVEV (reference sequence). This CDR3 comprises 15 residues. Between the trimmed V and J ends, which lost 8 bases and 2 bases, there was a span of 15 bases. The CDR3 DNA follows: TGTGCCAGCGCGTGGAAGGGGTTTAACACCGGGGAGCTGTTTTTT. Its translation is CASAWKGFNTGELFF.

This CDR3 reads CASSVEGSGTSGNKQFF. The CDR3 region has the DNA TGTGCCAGCAGCGTAGAAGGGTCCGGGACTAGCGGCAACAAGCAGTTCTTC. The chain carries TRBV9 and TRBJ2-1; TRBD2 matches 11 bases. V was pared by 0 bases and J by 11 bases, with 13 bases of the junction left unmatched. The germline gives CDR1 SGDLS, CDR2 YYNGEE. CDR3 size: 17 residues. Variable domain in full (rest from reference TRBV9 and TRBJ2-1): DSGVTQTPKHLITATGQRVTLRCSPRSGDLSVYWYQQSLDQGLQFLIQYYNGEERAKGNILERFSAQQFPDLHSELNLSSLELGDSALYFCASSVEGSGTSGNKQFFGPGTRLTVL.